The entry below describes one TCR beta chain. As yet, its antigen is unknown. The sample comes from a study of T cells in Graves' hyperthyroidism and ophthalmopathy. The study's findings and limits: Among thyroid clonotypes expanded above 0.001, most also appeared in blood. Using 13 V-J features, a model discriminated ophthalmopathy from stable hyperthyroidism.

Subjects with ophthalmopathy showed a Clinical Activity Score no lower than 3, a NOSPECS grade no lower than 4, and a duration shorter than 3 months. Clinical symptoms, serum thyroxine, TRAb, thyroid ultrasound and orbital computed tomography established diagnosis. Germline CDR1 DFQATT, CDR2 SNEGSKA (reference sequence). Losses at the gene ends were 1 base for V and 7 bases for J; bases not matched to a gene: 5. CDR3 length: 14 amino acids. Using RNA transcripts as the source, TCR beta CDR3 regions were amplified. First-round RT-PCR targeting the TCR CDR3 was performed with the HTBI primer set. In TCRdb, the multiplex PCR reads were re-called with MiXCR into one record per CDR3 protein. The profile shows about 410,000 distinct CDR3 sequences, about 14% of them singletons.

The receptor was isolated from a woman aged 30 to 39 with Graves' ophthalmopathy. The sample was blood. The rearrangement uses TRBV20-1 and TRBJ2-3; the match to TRBD2 covers 10 bases. The CDR3 DNA reads TGCAGTGCTAGAGCTAGCGGGGGACTCAATACGCAGTATTTT. It yields the protein CSARASGGLNTQYF.